This T cell receptor beta chain stems from a study of OX40 agonist ivuxolimab in advanced cancers. General study findings and limits: The CD4+ and CD8+ T cells in the blood had expanded clonally by week 6 at 0.1 to 3.0 mg/kg.

CDR3 size: 16 residues. Germline CDR1 and CDR2: MNHNY and SVGAGI (reference sequence). V was cut by 6 bases and J by 2 bases, with 19 bases left in between. Measured with immunoSEQ multiplex PCR; TCRdb has only the in-frame clones, and not every one. The data contain more than 70,000 clones, around 86% of them singletons. To note about this clone: Its specificity is not known.

The chain couples TRBV6-6 to TRBJ1-2; TRBD1 might be the D (5 bases). This sequence was found in an adult with an advanced solid tumor such as melanoma, head and neck, liver or kidney cancer. The sample here was CD4+ or CD8+ T cells sorted from blood, taken in a trial of the OX40 agonist ivuxolimab. This CDR3 reads CASSLSSQGLNYGYTF. For the CDR3, the DNA is TGTGCCAGCAGCCTTTCCTCCCAGGGATTAAACTATGGCTACACCTTC.